This T cell receptor (beta chain) originates from a study of T-cell reconstitution after alpha-beta-depleted transplantation in children (dated by TCRdb to 2016 to 2017). Study-wide context: Using TCR repertoire profiling, the study followed T-cell immune reconstitution in a quantitative way in children after TCRalphabeta/CD19-depleted allogeneic hematopoietic cell transplantation. What the study reported, not specific to this receptor: Hyperexpanded clone frequencies declined over subsequent months; after one year, T-cell counts and TCRbeta diversity were mostly attributed to newly produced T cells. Apparently early alphabetaT-cell count recovery about two months after transplant reportedly relied on only several hundred rapidly expanded clones derived from non-depleted graft cells. The high TCRbeta diversity at day 60 in some patients was ascribed to recipient T cells and intrathymic progenitors that had survived conditioning.

The CDR3 measures 19 amino acids from cysteine to phenylalanine. Of the read, only the CDR3 DNA is kept; its 57 bases are in frame from base 1. The junction carries 28 bases between V and J, which are trimmed by 10 bases and 0 bases respectively. As encoded in the germline V gene (reference sequence), CDR1 is LGHDT while CDR2 is YNNKEL. Note on this clonotype: The antigen this receptor binds is unknown. No clone much larger than this one lies a single base away; base qualities are absent.

The label giving this sample's treatment or condition can be read as: allogeneic hematopoietic cell transplantation with graft depleted of TCRalphabeta T cells and CD19 B cells. The transplant recipients were children given TCRalphabeta/CD19-depleted allogeneic hematopoietic cell grafts. Libraries were constructed by PCR. Sequencing was carried out with an Illumina HiSeq 2500. TCR library preparation used molecular barcoding, with unique molecular identifiers applied to normalize quantification of the TCRbeta repertoire. TCRdb cleaned the public reads at Q25 with fastp, built clones with MiXCR and kept in-frame beta chains. For every CDR3 protein sequence, its rows merge into one entry that carries the most common genes and DNA. For this sample there are hundreds of thousands of distinct CDR3 sequences; around 23% appear just once. Clones ranked in the top ten supply 14% of the sample.

This TCR came from a boy less than two years old who had a stem cell transplant for acute myeloid leukemia, so the T cells may come from the graft donor. The chain is encoded by TRBV3-1 joined to TRBJ1-5, with an unclear D gene assignment. The sequences come from PBMCs, mostly from graft donor cells, collected 360 days after TCRalphabeta/CD19-depleted stem cell transplant. The sequenced DNA is TGTGCCATCTGTTTAGCGCGTGGCTATAATCCCCCTAGCAATCAGCCCCAGCATTTT. This is translated as CAICLARGYNPPSNQPQHF.